Listed here are 13 T cell receptor beta chains from one sample, sequenced in a study of blood T cell repertoires in COVID-19. The table came from immunoSEQ multiplex PCR; TCRdb's copy has only in-frame clones and leaves some out. The sample contains more than 150,000 clones, approximately 80% of which appear only once. The sequencing input was PBMCs or T cells enriched from blood (not recorded which). The receptors come from a woman aged 60-75 years who had recovered from COVID-19.

The chain employs TRBV28 and TRBJ1-2, with D possibly being TRBD1 (5 bases). CDR1 and CDR2 from the germline V gene are MDHEN and SYDVKM. This CDR3 has 14 residues. The V end was cut by 6 bases, the J end by 3 bases, with 14 bases between. The chain's CDR3 is CASRGGEGDYGYTF. CDR3 in DNA: TGTGCCAGCAGGGGCGGGGAAGGGGACTATGGCTACACCTTC.

The rearrangement uses TRBV11-2 and TRBJ2-7, with TRBD2 matching 7 bases. CDR3 length: 15 residues. The V gene's germline CDR1 is SGHAT and CDR2 FQNNGV. Unmatched junction bases numbered 4, after V lost 0 bases and J lost 2 bases. The CDR3 loop reads CASSLERESAYEQYF. DNA for the CDR3: TGTGCCAGCAGCTTAGAGCGGGAGAGCGCCTACGAGCAGTACTTC.

The chain employs TRBV5-1 and TRBJ2-3, with no clear D. V was trimmed by 2 bases and J by 2 bases, leaving 12 bases between them. CDR3 length: 15 residues. Germline CDR1 reads SGHRS; CDR2 reads YFSETQ. The CDR3 loop reads CASSFDGFNTDTQYF. DNA for the CDR3: TGCGCCAGCAGCTTCGACGGGTTCAACACAGATACGCAGTATTTT.

This chain uses TRBV9 with TRBJ2-3; 13 bases map to TRBD2. Germline CDR1 SGDLS, CDR2 YYNGEE. The CDR3 covers 16 residues. Losses at the gene ends were 5 bases for V and 7 bases for J; bases not matched to a gene: 10. The CDR3 DNA sequence: TGTGCCAGCAGTGAGACTAGCGGGGGGCCGCCTCATACGCAGTATTTT. This sequence encodes CASSETSGGPPHTQYF.

The chain couples TRBV18 to TRBJ1-5, with a tentative D call TRBD1 (5 bases). Germline assignment: CDR1 KGHSH and CDR2 LQKENI. V was trimmed by 3 bases and J by 1 base, leaving 16 bases between them. CDR3 length: 17 residues. Here the CDR3 reads CASSPQGAGSSNQPQHF. The CDR3 DNA is TGTGCCAGCTCACCCCAGGGAGCGGGGTCAAGCAATCAGCCCCAGCATTTT.

DNA of the CDR3: TGTGCCAGCAGCCGTATAGCGGGGAATGAGCAGTTCTTC. Residues: CASSRIAGNEQFF. The rearrangement uses TRBV11-2 and TRBJ2-1; 8 bases match TRBD2. The CDR3 covers 13 residues. V shed 5 bases and J 7 bases; nucleotides not matched to a gene: 4. CDR1 SGHAT and CDR2 FQNNGV come from the germline V gene.

The chain recombines TRBV11-2 with TRBJ1-4; the match to TRBD1 covers 12 bases. The CDR3 extends over 17 amino acids. The junction had 8 bases not matched to a gene; V was cut back by 4 bases and J by 5 bases. Per germline, CDR1 SGHAT and CDR2 FQNNGV. The CDR3 loop reads CASSWGQGALMNEKLFF. As DNA, the CDR3 is TGTGCCAGCAGCTGGGGACAGGGGGCCCTCATGAATGAAAAACTGTTTTTT. The full variable domain, its missing parts supplied by reference TRBV11-2 and TRBJ1-4, is EAGVAQSPRYKIIEKRQSVAFWCNPISGHATLYWYQQILGQGPKLLIQFQNNGVVDDSQLPKDRFSAERLKGVDSTLKIQPAKLEDSAVYLCASSWGQGALMNEKLFFGSGTQLSVL.

The chain uses TRBV30 and TRBJ2-1; 8 nucleotides match TRBD2. The CDR3 spans 17 residues. Germline CDR1 is GTSNPN and CDR2 is SVGIG (reference sequence). Trimming took 3 bases from V and 4 from J; bases not matched to a gene: 14. CDR3 sequence reads: CAWRDQKGSGIYNEQFF. In DNA form, the CDR3 reads TGTGCCTGGAGGGACCAAAAGGGTAGCGGGATATACAATGAGCAGTTCTTC.

This clone appeared once. CDR3 nucleotide sequence: TGCAGCGTCGTGCGTTTATCCGGGAATGAGCAGTTCTTC. Protein: CSVVRLSGNEQFF. The rearrangement links TRBV29-1 to TRBJ2-1; D is ambiguous. The germline V gene has CDR1 SQVTM and CDR2 ANQGSEA. Trimming took off 6 bases at V and 7 bases at J, with 16 bases between the two ends. CDR3 length: 13 amino acids.

The chain combines TRBV28 with TRBJ1-5; the D gene is possibly TRBD1 (6 bases). The V end lost 3 bases, the J end lost 1 base, and 19 bases lay between the germline ends. Germline V gives CDR1 MDHEN, CDR2 SYDVKM. The CDR3 is made up of 18 amino acids. In DNA form, the CDR3 reads TGTGCCAGCAGTTTCTTTGGGGGCCGGAGTGACAGCAATCAGCCCCAGCATTTT. Protein: CASSFFGGRSDSNQPQHF.

This chain joins TRBV30 and TRBJ2-7, with 7 positions matching TRBD2. Germline CDR1 reads GTSNPN; CDR2 reads SVGIG (reference sequence). V trimming: 2 bases; J trimming: 3 bases; junction bases outside the gene matches: 4. The CDR3 is 13 residues long. The CDR3 sequence is CAWSLGGGYEQYF. The CDR3, as DNA: TGTGCCTGGAGTCTTGGGGGGGGCTACGAGCAGTACTTC.

Only a few counts were recorded for this clone. The rearrangement joins TRBV19 to TRBJ2-3; 8 nucleotides line up with TRBD2. The CDR3 length is 14 residues. V gave up 7 bases and J gave up 0 bases; unmatched junction bases: 3. Germline V gene lookup returns CDR1 LNHDA and CDR2 SQIVND (reference sequence). The CDR3 nucleotides read TGTGCCAGTACCCCTAGCGGGAGCACAGATACGCAGTATTTT. This sequence encodes CASTPSGSTDTQYF.

The J gene is TRBJ1-1, the V gene TRBV5-1, with 7 bases lining up with TRBD1. CDR3 length equals 16 residues. V was clipped by 1 base and J by 3 bases; unmatched bases: 9. CDR1 is SGHRS, CDR2 YFSETQ, per germline. The CDR3 bases are TGCGCCAGCAGCTTGATCTACAGGGGCTTGGACACTGAAGCTTTCTTT. It codes for CASSLIYRGLDTEAFF.